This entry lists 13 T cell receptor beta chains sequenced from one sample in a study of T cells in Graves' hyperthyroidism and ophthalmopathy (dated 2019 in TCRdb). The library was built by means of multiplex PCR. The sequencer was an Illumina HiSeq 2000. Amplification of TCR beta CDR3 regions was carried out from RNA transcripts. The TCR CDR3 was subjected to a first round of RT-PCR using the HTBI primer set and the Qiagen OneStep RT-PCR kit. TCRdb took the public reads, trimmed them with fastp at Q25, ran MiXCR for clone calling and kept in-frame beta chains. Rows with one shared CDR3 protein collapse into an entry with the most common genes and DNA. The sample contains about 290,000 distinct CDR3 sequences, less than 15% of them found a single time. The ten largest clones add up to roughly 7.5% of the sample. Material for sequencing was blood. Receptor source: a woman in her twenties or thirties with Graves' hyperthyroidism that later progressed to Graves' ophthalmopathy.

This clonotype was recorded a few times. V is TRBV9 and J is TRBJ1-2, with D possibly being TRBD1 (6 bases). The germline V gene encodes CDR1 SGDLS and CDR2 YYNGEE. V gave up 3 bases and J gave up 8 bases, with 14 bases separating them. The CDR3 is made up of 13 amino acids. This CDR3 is CASSATGSLGYTF. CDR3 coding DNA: TGTGCCAGCAGCGCCACAGGGAGTCTGGGCTACACCTTC.

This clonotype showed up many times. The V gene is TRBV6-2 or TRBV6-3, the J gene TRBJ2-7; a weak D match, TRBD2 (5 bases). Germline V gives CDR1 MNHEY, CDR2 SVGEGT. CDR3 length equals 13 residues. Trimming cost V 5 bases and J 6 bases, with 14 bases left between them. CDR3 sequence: CASSPPGAGEQYF. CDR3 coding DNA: TGTGCCAGCAGTCCCCCCGGCGCGGGCGAGCAGTACTTC.

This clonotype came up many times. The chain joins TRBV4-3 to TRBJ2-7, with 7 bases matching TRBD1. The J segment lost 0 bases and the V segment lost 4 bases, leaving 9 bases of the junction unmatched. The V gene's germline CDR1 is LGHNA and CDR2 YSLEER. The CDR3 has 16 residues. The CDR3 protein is CASSPTLTGSSYEQYF. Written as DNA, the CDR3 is TGCGCCAGCAGCCCGACCTTGACAGGGAGCTCCTACGAGCAGTACTTC.

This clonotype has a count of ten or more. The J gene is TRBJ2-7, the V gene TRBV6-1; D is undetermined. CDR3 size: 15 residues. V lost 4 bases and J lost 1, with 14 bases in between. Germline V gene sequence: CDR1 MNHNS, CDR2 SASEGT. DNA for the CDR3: TGTGCCAGCAGTGCCCGTCTCGGCGGATCCTACGAGCAGTACTTC. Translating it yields CASSARLGGSYEQYF.

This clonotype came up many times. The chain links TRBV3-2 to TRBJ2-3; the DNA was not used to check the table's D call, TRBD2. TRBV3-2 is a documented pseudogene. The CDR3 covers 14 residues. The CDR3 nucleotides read TGTGCCAGCAGCCACCGCTCTTGCACAGATACGCAGTATTTT. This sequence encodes CASSHRSCTDTQYF.

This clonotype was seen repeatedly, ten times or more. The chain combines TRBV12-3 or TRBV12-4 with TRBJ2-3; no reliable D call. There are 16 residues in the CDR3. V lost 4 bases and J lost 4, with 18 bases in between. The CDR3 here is CASSSPLTAEPDTQYF. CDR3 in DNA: TGTGCCAGCAGTTCCCCTTTGACCGCAGAACCAGATACGCAGTATTTT.

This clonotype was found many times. CDR3 DNA sequence: TGCAGTGCGGGGACTAGCGGATACAATGAGCAGTTCTTC. As protein: CSAGTSGYNEQFF. This chain connects TRBV20-1 to TRBJ2-1; 11 positions agree with TRBD2. Per germline, CDR1 DFQATT and CDR2 SNEGSKA (reference sequence). The trim removed 6 bases at V and 4 bases at J, leaving 2 bases unmatched. CDR3 length: 13 residues.

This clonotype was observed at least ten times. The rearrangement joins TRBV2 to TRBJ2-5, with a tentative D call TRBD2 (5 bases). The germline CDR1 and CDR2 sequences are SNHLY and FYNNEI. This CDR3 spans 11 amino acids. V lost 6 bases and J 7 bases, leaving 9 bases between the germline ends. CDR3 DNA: TGTGCCAGCAGACCTGAGGGGACCCAGTACTTC. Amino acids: CASRPEGTQYF.

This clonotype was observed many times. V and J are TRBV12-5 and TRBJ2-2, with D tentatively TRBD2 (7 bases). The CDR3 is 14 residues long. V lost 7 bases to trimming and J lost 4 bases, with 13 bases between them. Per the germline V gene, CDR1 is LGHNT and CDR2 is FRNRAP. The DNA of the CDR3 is TGTGCTAGTGCCTGGGGGGGCGTCACCGGGGAGCTGTTTTTT. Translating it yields CASAWGGVTGELFF.

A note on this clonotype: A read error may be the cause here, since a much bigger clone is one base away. The CDR3 bases are TGCAGTGCTAGAGACCAGAACAGGGGGCAGAGTGGGCAGTTCTTC. Encoded protein: CSARDQNRGQSGQFF. V and J are TRBV20-1 and TRBJ2-1; the match to TRBD1 covers 9 bases. This CDR3 contains 15 residues. J was trimmed by 12 bases and V by 0 bases; bases with no gene match: 12. Looked up from germline, CDR1 is DFQATT and CDR2 is SNEGSKA (reference sequence).

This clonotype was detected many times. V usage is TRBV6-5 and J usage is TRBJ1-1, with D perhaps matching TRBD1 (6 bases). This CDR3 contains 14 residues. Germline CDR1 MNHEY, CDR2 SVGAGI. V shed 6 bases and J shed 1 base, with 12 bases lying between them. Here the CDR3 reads CASSYRESNTEAFF. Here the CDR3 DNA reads TGTGCCAGCAGCTACAGGGAGTCGAACACTGAAGCTTTCTTT.

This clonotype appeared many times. The CDR3 reads CASSPPPSGRTKETQYF. In DNA, the CDR3 is TGTGCCAGCTCACCACCGCCTAGCGGGAGGACCAAAGAGACCCAGTACTTC. V is TRBV18 and J is TRBJ2-5, with 11 bases matching TRBD2. Trimming at V came to 0 bases and at J to 3 bases, leaving 6 bases not matched to a gene. CDR1 KGHSH and CDR2 LQKENI come from the germline V gene. The CDR3 loop spans 17 amino acids. Complete variable domain (other parts from reference TRBV18 and TRBJ2-5): NAGVMQNPRHLVRRRGQEARLRCSPMKGHSHVYWYRQLPEEGLKFMVYLQKENIIDESGMPKERFSAEFPKEGPSILRIQQVVRGDSAAYFCASSPPPSGRTKETQYFGPGTRLLVL.

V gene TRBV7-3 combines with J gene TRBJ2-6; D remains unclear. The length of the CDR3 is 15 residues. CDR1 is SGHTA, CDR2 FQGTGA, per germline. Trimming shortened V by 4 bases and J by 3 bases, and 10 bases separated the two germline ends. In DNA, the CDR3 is TGTGCCAGCAGCTCCGCACTTGTTGGGGCCAACGTCCTGACTTTC. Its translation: CASSSALVGANVLTF.